This entry describes one T cell receptor beta chain. This clone was recorded only once. Its antigen is still unknown. No much larger clone is present one base from it, and per-base qualities are unavailable. The sample originates from a study of T cells in localized non-small cell lung cancer (dated by TCRdb to the early 2020s). The study in broad terms: Comparing tumors with uninvolved tumor-adjacent lungs, the study looked at the T cell repertoires of about 240 patients with early-stage NSCLC. All 240 or so NSCLC patients in the cohort were treatment-naive and had localized lung tumors that were resected. NSCLC patients had a mean age of approximately 72 years, and more than 120 were male and about 98 female.

Overall study results and their limits: Longer overall survival was associated with higher blood T cell density, whereas shorter survival was associated with higher adjacent-lung clonality. Multi-region tumor sequencing was not performed, so intratumor heterogeneity could not be excluded. A median of around 50 of the top 100 tumor clones were detected in paired uninvolved adjacent lung, and 28 of these tumor clones were also found among the top 100 clones of the paired uninvolved adjacent lung. Uninvolved tumor-adjacent lung showed the highest T cell clonality, higher than tumor, which suggests more focused antigenic responses in the adjacent lung. Since the design was exploratory, TCR variables were selected using unadjusted p-values with no false-discovery rate correction.

TCR beta CDR3 regions were sequenced from DNA using the immunoSEQ Assay. The source study handled its data this way. To compute T cell density, TCR beta template counts were normalized to usable DNA, which was estimated by amplifying housekeeping genes. Using the preseqR package, richness was estimated by extrapolating to 120,000 templates for tissue samples and 400,000 templates for PBMC samples. Clonality was taken to be one minus Pielou's evenness. To identify tissue-enriched TCRs, differential abundance testing was run on productive amino-acid clonotypes with a minimum total count of 5 and an alpha of 0.1. The Jaccard Index and the Morisita Overlap Index were used to quantify repertoire overlap between compartments. GLIPH clustered TCR beta CDR3s with public tetramer-defined viral CDR3s; viral motifs required at least three viral sequences plus V-gene enrichment. In its TCRdb copy, this immuneACCESS table keeps in-frame sequences only and misses some clones. Where compared with another copy, unresolved V genes explain less than half of these, and the others have no known cause. Clone size and the V and J calls come from that table; the DNA yielded D and trimming. Recorded for this sample are about 31,000 clones; approximately 94% of them occurred a single time. The ten largest account for around 0.73% of the sample.

At diagnosis, tumor, uninvolved tumor-adjacent lung and peripheral blood were collected and then preserved as a mix of FFPE and fresh-frozen material. For TCR repertoire profiling, blood samples were analyzed in the form of peripheral blood mononuclear cells. The specimen comprised peripheral blood, sampled before any cancer treatment. The receptor's source is a woman aged 40 to 75 with stage I lung adenocarcinoma.

The bases are TGTGCCAGCAGCTTCAGCTTTGGGGCGGCTGGAAACACCATATATTTT. Its translation reads: CASSFSFGAAGNTIYF. In this chain, TRBV7-2 is recombined with TRBJ1-3, with TRBD1 perhaps the D gene, on 5 matching bases. CDR3 length: 16 amino acids, cysteine to phenylalanine. Kept here is only the CDR3 DNA, which spans 48 bases and is read in frame from base 1. CDR1 SGHTA and CDR2 FQGNSA were looked up in the germline V gene. V loses 3 bases of germline sequence and J loses 2 bases, and the interval between the two ends is 14 bases.